Here is one TCR beta chain with its context. Its antigen is currently unknown. The CDR3 totals 15 residues. The V gene's germline CDR1 is DFQATT and CDR2 SNEGSKA (reference sequence). Germline trimming cut 6 bases from V and 4 bases from J; bases unmatched to any gene: 10. TCRdb re-called the PCR reads with MiXCR, one entry per CDR3 protein. This sample has about 18,000 distinct CDR3 sequences; about 60% occur once, and the top ten carry around 1.1%. The sample belongs to a study of vaccination and CD4 T cells after COVID-19. The wider study: Six males and four females, two of them Hispanic, were enrolled as convalescents. Collection of post-COVID samples occurred a median about 100 days after diagnosis, spanning a range of 35 to 161. Findings of the study overall: Looking at convalescent patients, 304 of their 307 vaccine-specific clones were spike mono-reactive.

Convalescent patients tested SARS-CoV-2 PCR positive from March to December 2020, before Alpha, Beta and Delta emerged. The clonotype was recovered from a human donor who had recovered from COVID-19. This sample comprised CD4+ T cells from blood, obtained after SARS-CoV-2 vaccination. The rearrangement joins TRBV20-1 to TRBJ2-7; the match to TRBD2 covers 12 bases. CDR3 DNA sequence: TGCAGTGCCGATTTTGGACTAGCGGGAAGTTACGAGCAGTACTTC. Its translation is CSADFGLAGSYEQYF.